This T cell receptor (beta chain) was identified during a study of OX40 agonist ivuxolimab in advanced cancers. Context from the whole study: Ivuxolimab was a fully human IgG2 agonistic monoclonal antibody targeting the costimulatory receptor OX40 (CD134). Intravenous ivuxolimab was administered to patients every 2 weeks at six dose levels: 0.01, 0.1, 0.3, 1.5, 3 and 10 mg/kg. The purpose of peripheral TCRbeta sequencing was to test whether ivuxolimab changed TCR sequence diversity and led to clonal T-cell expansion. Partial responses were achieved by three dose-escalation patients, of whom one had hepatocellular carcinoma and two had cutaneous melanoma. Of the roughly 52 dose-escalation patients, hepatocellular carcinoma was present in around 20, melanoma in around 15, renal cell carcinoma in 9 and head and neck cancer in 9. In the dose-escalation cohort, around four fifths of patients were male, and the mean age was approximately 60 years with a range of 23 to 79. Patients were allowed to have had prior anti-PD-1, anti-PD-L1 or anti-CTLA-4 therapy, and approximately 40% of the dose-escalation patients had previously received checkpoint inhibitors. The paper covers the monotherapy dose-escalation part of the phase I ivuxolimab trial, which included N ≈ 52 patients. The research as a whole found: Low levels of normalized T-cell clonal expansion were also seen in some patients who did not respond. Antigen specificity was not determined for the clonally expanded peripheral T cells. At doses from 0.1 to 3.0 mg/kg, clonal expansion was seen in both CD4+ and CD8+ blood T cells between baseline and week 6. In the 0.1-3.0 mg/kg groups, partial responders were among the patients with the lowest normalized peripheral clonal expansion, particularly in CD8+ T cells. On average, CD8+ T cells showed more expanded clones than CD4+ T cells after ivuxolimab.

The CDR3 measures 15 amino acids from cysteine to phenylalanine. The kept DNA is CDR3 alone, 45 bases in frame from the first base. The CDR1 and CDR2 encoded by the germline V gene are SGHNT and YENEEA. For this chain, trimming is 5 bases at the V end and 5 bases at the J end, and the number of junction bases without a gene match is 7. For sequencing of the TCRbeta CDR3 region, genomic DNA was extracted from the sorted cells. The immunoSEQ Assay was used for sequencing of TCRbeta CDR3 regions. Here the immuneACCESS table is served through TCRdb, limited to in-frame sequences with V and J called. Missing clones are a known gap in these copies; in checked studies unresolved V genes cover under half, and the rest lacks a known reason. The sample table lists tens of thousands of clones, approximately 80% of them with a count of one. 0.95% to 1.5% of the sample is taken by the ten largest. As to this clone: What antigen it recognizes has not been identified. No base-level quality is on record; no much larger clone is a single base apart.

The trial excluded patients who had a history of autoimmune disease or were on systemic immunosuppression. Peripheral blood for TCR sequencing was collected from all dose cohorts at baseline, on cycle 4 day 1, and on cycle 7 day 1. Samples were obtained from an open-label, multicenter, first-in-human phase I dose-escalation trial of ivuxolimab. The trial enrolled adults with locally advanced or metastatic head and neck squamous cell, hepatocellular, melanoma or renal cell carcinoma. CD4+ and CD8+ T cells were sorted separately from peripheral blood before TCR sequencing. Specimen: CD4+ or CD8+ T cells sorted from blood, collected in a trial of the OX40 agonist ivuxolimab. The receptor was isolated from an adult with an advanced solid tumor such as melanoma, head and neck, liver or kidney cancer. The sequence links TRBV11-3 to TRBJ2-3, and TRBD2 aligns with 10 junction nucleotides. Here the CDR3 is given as CASSPSGGPRDTQYF. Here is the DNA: TGTGCCAGCAGCCCTAGCGGGGGCCCTCGAGATACGCAGTATTTT.